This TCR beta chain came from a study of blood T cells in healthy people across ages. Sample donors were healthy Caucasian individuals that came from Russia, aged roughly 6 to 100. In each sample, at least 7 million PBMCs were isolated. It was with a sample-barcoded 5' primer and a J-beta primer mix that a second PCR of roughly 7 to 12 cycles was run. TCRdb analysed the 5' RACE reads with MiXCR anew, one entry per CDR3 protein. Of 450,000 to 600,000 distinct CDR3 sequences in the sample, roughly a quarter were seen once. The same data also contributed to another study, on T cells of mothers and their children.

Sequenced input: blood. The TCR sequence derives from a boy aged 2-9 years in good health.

In DNA, the CDR3 is TGCGCCAGCAGCTGGTCTGGGACTAGCGGTGGCTACGAGCAGTACTTC. Residues: CASSWSGTSGGYEQYF. This chain links TRBV5-1 with TRBJ2-7, with 11 bases lining up with TRBD2. The junction had 8 bases not matched to a gene; V was cut back by 3 bases and J by 3 bases. CDR3 size: 16 residues. Germline CDR1 is SGHRS and CDR2 is YFSETQ.